Listed below are T cell receptor beta chains from one sample, sequenced in a study of regulatory T cells in long-lasting Graves disease. TCRdb called the multiplex PCR reads again in MiXCR, with one record for every CDR3 protein. The repertoire holds 620,000 or so distinct CDR3 sequences, with under 20% as singletons. The same data also contributed to another study, on T cells in Graves' hyperthyroidism and ophthalmopathy.

Sequenced here: peripheral blood mononuclear cells (PBMCs), sampled at new diagnosis, from a patient treated with antithyroid drugs. The receptors here all came from a woman aged 30 to 39 with Graves disease. The conserved cysteine and the conserved F or W are not part of the CDR3 here. Each record gives: J gene, V gene, CDR3 protein.

TRBJ2-7	TRBV6-1	ASITRGAGGYEQY
TRBJ2-7	TRBV11-2	ASSQPDRLSYEQY
TRBJ1-4	TRBV2	ASQTEINEKLF
TRBJ2-1	TRBV7-9	ASSRDRGLEQF
TRBJ1-2	TRBV12-3/TRBV12-4	ASSLKGNYGYT
TRBJ1-5	TRBV3-1	ASSQVGMGQPQH
TRBJ2-3	TRBV6-1	ASTHAFLAGKGDTQY
TRBJ2-7	TRBV30	AWMVRQGGYEQY
TRBJ2-7	TRBV5-1	ASSGGQGSYEQY
TRBJ2-7	TRBV27	ASSLSGTGSREQY
TRBJ1-2	TRBV7-2	ASSLQRGADYGYT
TRBJ1-5	TRBV2	ASSADRVSQPQH
TRBJ2-7	TRBV12-3/TRBV12-4	ASTREGLPYEQY
TRBJ2-3	TRBV2	ASSPFWGETVPTDTQY
TRBJ2-1	TRBV7-2	ASRGRGRAYNEQF
TRBJ2-7	TRBV28	ASRRTGGLAGYEQY
TRBJ2-3	TRBV13	ASSHRTVSTDTQY
TRBJ2-7	TRBV6-1	ATGPRTGGHEQY
TRBJ1-6	TRBV6-5	ASSEPGGDNSPLH
TRBJ2-1	TRBV3-1	ASSLADRQF
TRBJ2-7	TRBV20-1	SARLNEQY
TRBJ2-1	TRBV2	ASTWLLGNEQF
TRBJ2-1	TRBV7-9	ASRNREGRAYNEQF
TRBJ1-1	TRBV11-1	ASSFATGVAEAF
TRBJ2-7	TRBV5-6	ASSWRLAGELY